One sample yielded the 9 T cell receptor beta chains listed below, sequenced in a study of response to subunit inactivated influenza vaccine. From the RT-PCR reads, TCRdb called clonotypes with MiXCR, one entry per CDR3 protein. The data contain 450,000 to 600,000 distinct CDR3 sequences, approximately 7.3% of them singletons. This specimen consisted of PBMCs from blood, obtained less than 25 months after vaccination. These receptors all come from a man between 50 and 75 years old who received an inactivated influenza vaccine.

The sample holds one count of this clonotype. This chain links TRBV6-1 with TRBJ2-7; maybe TRBD1 (6 bases). The length of the CDR3 is 14 residues. Germline V lookup: CDR1 MNHNS, CDR2 SASEGT. Trimming shortened V by 10 bases and J by 1 base, and 17 bases separated the two germline ends. The CDR3 reads CATSVAGVSYEQYF. The DNA of the CDR3 is TGTGCCACCAGCGTGGCAGGGGTATCCTACGAGCAGTACTTC.

This rearrangement joins TRBV12-3 or TRBV12-4 to TRBJ2-5, with D tentatively TRBD1 or TRBD2 (6 bases each). The V gene lost 1 base and the J gene lost 6 bases, with 15 bases spanning the gap. This CDR3 comprises 15 residues. CDR3 in amino acids: CASSLVGGAEKTQYF. CDR3 coding DNA: TGTGCCAGCAGTTTAGTGGGGGGCGCGGAAAAGACCCAGTACTTC.

This clonotype occurred many times. CDR3 amino acids: CATSARDEQFF. The CDR3 nucleotides are TGTGCCACCAGTGCTCGGGATGAGCAGTTCTTC. The V and J genes are TRBV24-1 and TRBJ2-1, with D uncertain. The CDR3 is 11 residues long. Trimming removed 5 bases at V and 8 bases at J, with 6 bases between. Germline values: CDR1 KGHDR, CDR2 SFDVKD.

The chain uses TRBV5-6 and TRBJ2-1; 9 bases map to TRBD2. Per the germline V gene, CDR1 is SGHDT and CDR2 is YYEEEE. Trimming at V came to 4 bases and at J to 5 bases, leaving 7 bases not matched to a gene. The CDR3 runs to 15 residues. DNA for the CDR3: TGTGCCAGCAGCCCTTGGGCGGGGGGGCACAATGAGCAGTTCTTC. Translating it yields CASSPWAGGHNEQFF.

This clonotype was counted many times. This rearrangement joins TRBV28 to TRBJ2-7, with 10 bases that match TRBD2. The CDR3 loop spans 14 amino acids. J lost 2 bases, V lost 7 bases, and 5 bases had no gene match. Germline CDR1 is MDHEN and CDR2 is SYDVKM. The CDR3 reads CASNQGTSAYEQYF. CDR3 coding DNA: TGTGCCAGCAACCAGGGGACTAGCGCCTACGAGCAGTACTTC.

CDR3 coding DNA: TGTGCCAGCAGCTTAGCGGGGGTGGTAAACACCGGGGAGCTGTTTTTT. Translated: CASSLAGVVNTGELFF. The chain links TRBV7-2 to TRBJ2-2; D is tentatively TRBD1 or TRBD2 (5 bases each). In germline, CDR1 is SGHTA, CDR2 FQGNSA. The CDR3 contains 16 residues. V lost 0 bases to trimming and J lost 2 bases, with 10 bases between them.

This chain uses TRBV4-1 with TRBJ1-1; D is unresolved. V was pared by 5 bases and J by 6 bases, with 19 bases between. Germline assignment: CDR1 MGHRA and CDR2 YSYEKL. The CDR3 runs to 15 residues. The CDR3 loop is CASSSEGNLGAEAFF. CDR3 bases: TGCGCCAGCAGCTCAGAAGGGAATCTGGGCGCTGAAGCTTTCTTT.

This clonotype was found a few times. V gene TRBV28 combines with J gene TRBJ2-3; 12 bases match TRBD2. Unmatched junction bases numbered 7, after V lost 6 bases and J lost 6 bases. The CDR3 contains 15 residues. The germline V gene has CDR1 MDHEN and CDR2 SYDVKM. CDR3 in DNA: TGTGCCAGCAGAAGACTAGCGGGAGTGGGGGATACGCAGTATTTT. Translation gives CASRRLAGVGDTQYF.

This clonotype was observed a handful of times. The J gene is TRBJ1-6, the V gene TRBV6-5; 12 bases agree with TRBD1. This CDR3 comprises 17 residues. Looked up from germline, CDR1 is MNHEY and CDR2 is SVGAGI. Trimming cost V 2 bases and J 9 bases; bases outside gene matches: 8. Here the CDR3 reads CASSYRDRGLLGSPLHF. The CDR3 DNA reads as TGTGCCAGCAGTTACCGGGACAGGGGGCTTTTGGGTTCACCCCTCCACTTT.